This TCR beta chain was identified during a study of blood T cell repertoires in COVID-19. Original data processing: Amplification from reference gene primers served as the basis for estimated nucleated cell counts. Repertoires were generated with immunoSEQ multiplex PCR, while TCRdb's copy carries only in-frame clones and drops some. V, J and clone size derive from that table, while D and trimming were established from the DNA sequence. The table has approximately 330,000 clones, roughly 90% seen once. This CDR3 is built from 13 residues. CDR1 and CDR2 (germline): MRHNA, SNTAGT. Trimming left V 7 bases short and J 0 bases short, with 7 bases between.

Sequencing used peripheral blood. This chain uses TRBV6-4 with TRBJ1-3; possibly TRBD1 for D (5 bases). This clonotype originated in a man aged 25-45 years with COVID-19, enrolled during active disease. Here the CDR3 reads CASKDNSGNTIYF. In DNA, the CDR3 is TGTGCCAGCAAGGACAACTCTGGAAACACCATATATTTT.